These 24 T cell receptor beta chains originate from one sample sequenced in a study of blood T cell repertoires in COVID-19. The data were produced by immunoSEQ multiplex PCR, yet TCRdb's version contains in-frame clones alone and is incomplete. The data hold over 350,000 clones, with approximately 89% observed a single time. Source material: PBMCs or T cells enriched from blood (not recorded which). These TCRs come from a woman aged 40 to 55 who had been exposed to COVID-19.

The rearrangement joins TRBV18 to TRBJ2-1; a possible D gene is TRBD2 (5 bases). The CDR3 extends over 13 amino acids. The germline V gene has CDR1 KGHSH and CDR2 LQKENI. Between the trimmed V and J ends, which lost 2 bases and 14 bases, there was a span of 16 bases. The CDR3 bases are TGTGCCAGCTCACCAAGTCCTAGCATCACCGAGTTCTTC. It specifies CASSPSPSITEFF.

The chain carries TRBV18 and TRBJ2-1; D possibly corresponds to TRBD2 (6 bases). Germline CDR1 and CDR2: KGHSH and LQKENI. Trimming pared 3 bases from V and 3 bases from J, leaving 9 bases between. The CDR3 consists of 14 residues. CDR3 bases: TGTGCCAGCTCACCTCCTAGCGTCTACAATGAGCAGTTCTTC. This encodes CASSPPSVYNEQFF.

The CDR3 reads CASSPRTGFGGFYGYTF. CDR3 DNA: TGCGCCAGCAGCCCTAGGACAGGTTTTGGTGGATTCTATGGCTACACCTTC. The chain uses TRBV5-1 and TRBJ1-2, with 7 bases matching TRBD1. Germline CDR1 and CDR2: SGHRS and YFSETQ. The V segment lost 4 bases and the J segment 4 bases; nucleotides outside the gene matches: 16. This CDR3 is built from 17 residues.

J is TRBJ1-2 and V is TRBV10-3; D may be TRBD1 (5 bases). The CDR3 spans 14 residues. Germline values: CDR1 ENHRY, CDR2 SYGVKD. The ends were cut back, 4 bases at V and 8 bases at J, with 17 bases in the middle. In DNA, the CDR3 is TGTGCCATCAGTGTTGACAGAACCACCGGGGGCTACACCTTC. Protein product: CAISVDRTTGGYTF.

The chain couples TRBV7-5 to TRBJ1-1; the DNA was not compared with TRBD1, the D call given in the table. TRBV7-5 is assigned pseudogene status. The CDR3 length is 15 residues. The CDR3 region has the DNA TGTGCCAGAAGCTTAATGGCAGGGGTGAACACTGAAGCTTTCTTT. It codes for CARSLMAGVNTEAFF.

The chain links TRBV29-1 to TRBJ1-1; TRBD1 agrees at 12 bases. This CDR3 spans 12 amino acids. CDR1 and CDR2 (germline): SQVTM, ANQGSEA. Trimming took 7 bases from V and 11 from J; bases not matched to a gene: 8. This CDR3 is CSAQGQGALAFF. In nucleotides, the CDR3 is TGCAGCGCCCAGGGACAGGGGGCGTTGGCTTTCTTT.

V gene TRBV19 combines with J gene TRBJ2-1; 11 bases are a match to TRBD1. CDR3 length: 15 amino acids. Trimming cost V 4 bases and J 8 bases; bases outside gene matches: 7. Per the germline V gene, CDR1 is LNHDA and CDR2 is SQIVND (reference sequence). DNA of the CDR3: TGTGCCAGTAGTACAGGGACAGGGGGATGGGATGAGCAGTTCTTC. It encodes CASSTGTGGWDEQFF.

This clone is a singleton in its sample. The chain joins TRBV15 to TRBJ2-7, with TRBD1 as a possible D gene (6 bases). The V gene's germline CDR1 is LNHNV and CDR2 YYDKDF (reference sequence). The V gene lost 8 bases and the J gene lost 4 bases, with 12 bases spanning the gap. The length of the CDR3 is 12 residues. This CDR3 is CATSEDRYEQYF. CDR3 coding DNA: TGTGCCACCTCGGAGGACAGATACGAGCAGTACTTC.

Concerning this clone: The same CDR3 arises from other DNA sequences in this sample as well. The J gene is TRBJ1-1, the V gene TRBV7-9; 7 nucleotides line up with TRBD1. Germline V gives CDR1 SEHNR, CDR2 FQNEAQ (reference sequence). V shed 1 base and J 1 base; nucleotides not matched to a gene: 0. This CDR3 is 14 amino acids long. The CDR3 loop reads CASSLGQGNTEAFF. CDR3 nucleotide sequence: TGTGCCAGCAGCTTAGGACAGGGGAACACTGAAGCTTTCTTT.

On this clone itself: The same CDR3 also results from other DNA sequences found in this sample. The rearrangement joins TRBV15 to TRBJ1-5; weak D call: TRBD1 (5 bases). The CDR3 runs to 14 residues. Germline CDR1 reads LNHNV; CDR2 reads YYDKDF (reference sequence). V was clipped by 0 bases and J by 2 bases, with 5 bases between them. The CDR3 DNA is TGTGCCACCAGCAGAGACAGGGGCAATCAGCCCCAGCATTTT. Its protein product is CATSRDRGNQPQHF.

CDR3 amino acids: CSGGEDTEAFF. The CDR3 coding sequence is TGCAGCGGAGGTGAGGACACTGAAGCTTTCTTT. V gene TRBV29-1 combines with J gene TRBJ1-1; D not resolved. CDR1 is SQVTM and CDR2 is ANQGSEA in the germline V gene. V lost 7 bases and J 3 bases, leaving 9 bases between the germline ends. The CDR3 length is 11 residues. Full variable domain (rest looked up from reference TRBV29-1 and TRBJ1-1): SAVISQKPSRDICQRGTSLTIQCQVDSQVTMMFWYRQQPGQSLTLIATANQGSEATYESGFVIDKFPISRPNLTFSTLTVSNMSPEDSSIYLCSGGEDTEAFFGQGTRLTVV.

The V and J genes are TRBV3-1 (or the pseudogene TRBV3-2) and TRBJ1-2; 7 nucleotides match TRBD1. This CDR3 has 14 amino acids. Germline assignment: CDR1 LGHDT and CDR2 YNNKEL (reference sequence). J lost 5 bases, V lost 4 bases, and 7 bases had no gene match. DNA of the CDR3: TGTGCCAGCAGCCGTGGATGGGACAGTTATGGCTACACCTTC. Its protein is CASSRGWDSYGYTF.

This clone has only a few counts. The chain combines TRBV19 with TRBJ2-2; 12 nucleotides line up with TRBD1. CDR1 is LNHDA and CDR2 is SQIVND in the germline V gene (reference sequence). The CDR3 contains 16 residues. J lost 6 bases, V lost 10 bases, and 12 bases had no gene match. The CDR3 DNA sequence: TGTGCCACCGACCTGGGACAGGGGGCGCGGGCCGGGGAGCTGTTTTTT. This encodes CATDLGQGARAGELFF.

The V and J genes are TRBV2 and TRBJ2-1; D unclear. Germline CDR1 is SNHLY and CDR2 is FYNNEI. The V end lost 2 bases, the J end lost 14 bases, and 13 bases lay between the germline ends. The CDR3 loop spans 12 amino acids. The CDR3 reads CASSEHRLDEFF. Written as DNA, the CDR3 is TGTGCCAGCAGTGAACACCGACTCGACGAGTTCTTC.

This rearrangement joins TRBV5-5 to TRBJ1-6; D unresolved. The CDR3 contains 16 residues. CDR1 and CDR2 from the germline V gene are SGHKS and YYEKEE (reference sequence). Trimming took 0 bases from V and 7 from J, leaving 14 bases between them. The CDR3 sequence is CASSLADGVRNSPLHF. The CDR3 DNA reads TGTGCCAGCAGCTTGGCCGACGGAGTTCGCAATTCACCCCTCCACTTT.

The CDR3 nucleotides are TGCGCCAGCAGCTTAGCGCCAGTCTCAAACACTGAAGCTTTCTTT. Translation gives CASSLAPVSNTEAFF. This sequence joins TRBV5-1 and TRBJ1-1; no reliable D call. The CDR3 contains 15 residues. Germline V gene sequence: CDR1 SGHRS, CDR2 YFSETQ. V dropped 2 bases and J dropped 2 bases, with 13 bases sitting between them.

The chain uses TRBV12-3 or TRBV12-4 and TRBJ2-2, with D possibly TRBD2 on 5 matching bases. The CDR3 is 12 amino acids. The V gene lost 6 bases and the J gene lost 6 bases, with 8 bases spanning the gap. The CDR3 DNA sequence: TGTGCCAGCAGCGCCGGGGCCGGGGAGCTGTTTTTT. It translates to CASSAGAGELFF.

V is TRBV9 and J is TRBJ2-3, with TRBD1 matching 7 bases. V trimming: 2 bases; J trimming: 5 bases; junction bases outside the gene matches: 8. In germline, CDR1 is SGDLS, CDR2 YYNGEE. CDR3 length equals 15 residues. The chain's CDR3 is CASSVDRDRLDTQYF. The CDR3, as DNA: TGTGCCAGCAGCGTCGACCGGGACAGACTAGATACGCAGTATTTT.

The chain joins TRBV15 to TRBJ1-2; TRBD1 aligns across 11 bases. Germline V gene data show CDR1 as LNHNV and CDR2 as YYDKDF (reference sequence). This CDR3 comprises 17 residues. V dropped 1 base and J dropped 8; count of bases not matched to a gene: 12. The chain's CDR3 is CATSRGTGGIMGFGYTF. In DNA, the CDR3 is TGTGCCACCAGCAGAGGGACAGGGGGCATAATGGGATTCGGCTACACCTTC.

The chain uses TRBV4-3 and TRBJ2-7, with 13 bases identical to TRBD2. This CDR3 is built from 17 residues. Germline V lookup: CDR1 LGHNA, CDR2 YSLEER. J lost 2 bases, V lost 0 bases, and 4 bases had no gene match. The CDR3 DNA reads TGCGCCAGCAGCCAAGAACCCGGACTAGCGGGGGCCTACGAGCAGTACTTC. Amino acids: CASSQEPGLAGAYEQYF.

This clone was seen more than once but under ten times. V usage is TRBV19 and J usage is TRBJ1-5; TRBD1 matches at 9 bases. This CDR3 has 16 residues. Trimming at V came to 10 bases and at J to 1 base, leaving 11 bases not matched to a gene. The V gene's germline CDR1 is LNHDA and CDR2 SQIVND (reference sequence). The CDR3 is CATLNRGLGSNQPQHF. The CDR3 DNA reads TGTGCCACCCTCAACAGGGGGCTGGGGAGCAATCAGCCCCAGCATTTT. The variable domain in full, with the rest retrieved from reference TRBV19 and TRBJ1-5, is DGGITQSPKYLFRKEGQNVTLSCEQNLNHDAMYWYRQDPGQGLRLIYYSQIVNDFQKGDIAEGYSVSREKKESFPLTVTSAQKNPTAFYLCATLNRGLGSNQPQHFGDGTRLSIL.

The J gene is TRBJ1-3, the V gene TRBV29-1; TRBD1 matches 8 bases. Germline trimming cut 5 bases from V and 0 bases from J; bases unmatched to any gene: 3. This CDR3 has 14 residues. Germline CDR1 is SQVTM and CDR2 is ANQGSEA. CDR3 in DNA: TGCAGCGTTCTCACAGGGGGCTCTGGAAACACCATATATTTT. It is translated as CSVLTGGSGNTIYF.

J is TRBJ2-4 and V is TRBV5-1; D is uncertain. This CDR3 is 15 amino acids long. The V end was cut by 3 bases, the J end by 1 base, with 11 bases between. Germline V gene sequence: CDR1 SGHRS, CDR2 YFSETQ. In DNA, the CDR3 is TGCGCCAGCAGCTATAATCTTCTCGCCAAAAACATTCAGTACTTC. Amino acid sequence: CASSYNLLAKNIQYF.

Here the CDR3 DNA reads TGTGCCACCAGCAGGACAGGGGACAATTCACCCCTCCACTTT. Translation gives CATSRTGDNSPLHF. The chain links TRBV15 to TRBJ1-6; 8 nucleotides match TRBD1. CDR1 and CDR2 from the germline V gene are LNHNV and YYDKDF (reference sequence). The length of the CDR3 is 14 residues. J lost 7 bases, V lost 3 bases, and 2 bases had no gene match.